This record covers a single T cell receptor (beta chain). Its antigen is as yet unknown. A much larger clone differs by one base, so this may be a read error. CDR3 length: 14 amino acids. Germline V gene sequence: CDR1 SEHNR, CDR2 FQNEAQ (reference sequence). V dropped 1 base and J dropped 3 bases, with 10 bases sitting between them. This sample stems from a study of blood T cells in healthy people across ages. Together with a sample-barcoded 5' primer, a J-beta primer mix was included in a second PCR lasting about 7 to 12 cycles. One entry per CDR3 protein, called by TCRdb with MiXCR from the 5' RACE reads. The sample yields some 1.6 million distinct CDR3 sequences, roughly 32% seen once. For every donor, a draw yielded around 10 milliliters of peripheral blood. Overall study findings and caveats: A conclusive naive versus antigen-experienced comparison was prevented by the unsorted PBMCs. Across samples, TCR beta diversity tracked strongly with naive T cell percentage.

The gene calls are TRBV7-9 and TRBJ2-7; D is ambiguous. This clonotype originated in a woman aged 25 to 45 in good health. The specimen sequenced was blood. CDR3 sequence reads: CASSLESSRYEQYF. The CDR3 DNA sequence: TGTGCCAGCAGCTTAGAATCGTCCCGCTACGAGCAGTACTTC.